The 21 T cell receptor beta chains reported below all come from one sample, sequenced in a study of control samples from healthy donors and cancer patients. Method: immunoSEQ multiplex PCR; TCRdb's copy keeps in-frame clones and lacks some. The repertoire holds roughly 120,000 clones, with 91% as singletons. The specimen was blood. The receptors originated from a woman aged 18 to 35 in good health.

The table lists this clone with a few counts. The chain carries TRBV4-3 and TRBJ2-7; 8 positions agree with TRBD1. V dropped 2 bases and J dropped 2; count of bases not matched to a gene: 5. The CDR3 loop spans 15 amino acids. CDR1 is LGHNA, CDR2 YSLEER, per germline. The CDR3: CASSQTRTGTYEQYF. As DNA, the CDR3 is TGCGCCAGCAGCCAAACGCGGACAGGGACCTACGAGCAGTACTTC.

This rearrangement joins TRBV5-1 to TRBJ2-2; TRBD2 might be the D (6 bases). The ends were cut back, 5 bases at V and 4 bases at J, with 12 bases in the middle. This CDR3 spans 14 amino acids. Germline V lookup: CDR1 SGHRS, CDR2 YFSETQ. This CDR3 is CASRRGGTTGELFF. The CDR3 region has the DNA TGCGCCAGCAGACGGGGCGGGACCACCGGGGAGCTGTTTTTT.

This sequence joins TRBV7-2 and TRBJ2-1; perhaps TRBD2 as D (6 bases). Per germline, CDR1 SGHTA and CDR2 FQGNSA. Trimming shortened V by 4 bases and J by 10 bases, and 17 bases separated the two germline ends. The CDR3 is 14 amino acids. The CDR3 here is CASSSPTLAPEQFF. The CDR3 bases are TGTGCCAGCAGCTCTCCTACCCTAGCGCCAGAGCAGTTCTTC.

The rearrangement joins TRBV7-2 to TRBJ2-5, with D possibly TRBD2 on 7 matching bases. The CDR3 consists of 15 residues. The germline V gene has CDR1 SGHTA and CDR2 FQGNSA. V was pared by 3 bases and J by 5 bases, with 16 bases between. CDR3 region: CASSFGGAQRETQYF. For the CDR3, the DNA is TGTGCCAGCAGCTTTGGGGGGGCCCAACGGGAGACCCAGTACTTC.

The genes are TRBV2 and TRBJ1-5, with D perhaps TRBD1 (6 bases). Per the germline V gene, CDR1 is SNHLY and CDR2 is FYNNEI. With 7 bases removed from V and 3 bases from J, the gap between germline ends came to 19 bases. The CDR3 is 16 residues long. In DNA, the CDR3 is TGTGCCAGCAAAAAAGACAGGACCGACCTCAATCAGCCCCAGCATTTT. It yields the protein CASKKDRTDLNQPQHF. Filled out from reference TRBV2 and TRBJ1-5, the complete variable domain reads EPEVTQTPSHQVTQMGQEVILRCVPISNHLYFYWYRQILGQKVEFLVSFYNNEISEKSEIFDDQFSVERPDGSNFTLKIRSTKLEDSAMYFCASKKDRTDLNQPQHFGDGTRLSIL.

This chain connects TRBV19 to TRBJ1-1; tentatively, D is TRBD1 (6 bases). CDR1 and CDR2 from the germline V gene are LNHDA and SQIVND (reference sequence). The V and J ends lost 3 bases and 0 bases respectively, with 8 bases between them. CDR3 size: 14 residues. This CDR3 reads CASSIRTVNTEAFF. The DNA for the CDR3 is TGTGCCAGTAGTATTCGGACAGTGAACACTGAAGCTTTCTTT.

DNA of the CDR3: TGTGCCAGCAGTTTTGGCCTGACAGTCGGGGGCACTGAAGCTTTCTTT. Its protein product is CASSFGLTVGGTEAFF. The V and J genes are TRBV28 and TRBJ1-1; a possible D gene is TRBD1 (5 bases). The length of the CDR3 is 16 residues. Germline V CDR1 and CDR2: MDHEN, SYDVKM. The V gene lost 3 bases and the J gene lost 4 bases, with 18 bases spanning the gap.

The J gene is TRBJ2-2, the V gene TRBV21-1; the DNA was not compared with TRBD2, the D call given in the table. TRBV21-1 is a documented pseudogene. CDR3 length: 19 amino acids. The CDR3 DNA follows: TGTGCCAGCAGCAAAGCCTTCCAGATAAAGGGGGGGGACACCGGGGAGCTGTTTTTT. Protein product: CASSKAFQIKGGDTGELFF.

The rearrangement uses TRBV5-1 and TRBJ1-2; 9 nucleotides line up with TRBD1. Trimming at V came to 0 bases and at J to 0 bases, leaving 21 bases not matched to a gene. This CDR3 is 22 amino acids long. CDR1 is SGHRS, CDR2 YFSETQ, per germline. The CDR3 DNA follows: TGCGCCAGCAGCTTGGGGATACTACAACTGGACAGGGGAAGTTTCGCTAACTATGGCTACACCTTC. Residues: CASSLGILQLDRGSFANYGYTF.

The gene calls are TRBV28 and TRBJ2-1; no definite D call. The germline gives CDR1 MDHEN, CDR2 SYDVKM. V dropped 3 bases and J dropped 5 bases, with 11 bases sitting between them. This CDR3 has 14 residues. The CDR3 bases are TGTGCCAGCAGTTTCTCCCAGGACGACAATGAGCAGTTCTTC. Amino acids: CASSFSQDDNEQFF.

This rearrangement joins TRBV7-3 to TRBJ1-3; D call uncertain. The CDR3 consists of 13 residues. Germline lookup yields CDR1 SGHTA and CDR2 FQGTGA. Between the trimmed V and J ends, which lost 5 bases and 1 base, there was a span of 6 bases. Written as DNA, the CDR3 is TGTGCCAGCAGCCCCGGGTCTGGAAACACCATATATTTT. This sequence encodes CASSPGSGNTIYF.

The CDR3: CASSRRGRGAEAFF. The CDR3 coding sequence is TGTGCCAGCAGCCGGCGGGGGAGGGGGGCGGAAGCTTTCTTT. The V gene is TRBV7-2, the J gene TRBJ1-1; weak D call: TRBD1 (6 bases). Germline V gene lookup returns CDR1 SGHTA and CDR2 FQGNSA. The CDR3 length is 14 residues. The V end lost 5 bases, the J end lost 8 bases, and 18 bases lay between the germline ends.

This clone occurred once. The CDR3 loop reads CASSYSPLDPAGYTF. The CDR3 coding sequence is TGTGCCAGCAGTTACTCGCCCCTGGATCCTGCGGGCTACACCTTC. The chain uses TRBV6-5 and TRBJ1-2; D unclear. V lost 0 bases and J lost 8, with 16 bases in between. The length of the CDR3 is 15 residues. CDR1 and CDR2 (germline): MNHEY, SVGAGI.

V is TRBV9 and J is TRBJ2-7; D is perhaps TRBD1 (5 bases). Trimming took off 2 bases at V and 0 bases at J, with 12 bases between the two ends. This CDR3 spans 15 amino acids. Per the germline V gene, CDR1 is SGDLS and CDR2 is YYNGEE. CDR3 amino acids: CASSVGTGFSYEQYF. The DNA for the CDR3 is TGTGCCAGCAGCGTGGGAACAGGTTTCTCCTACGAGCAGTACTTC.

The gene calls are TRBV11-2 and TRBJ1-2, with a tentative D call TRBD1 (6 bases). This CDR3 contains 18 residues. CDR1 and CDR2 (germline): SGHAT, FQNNGV. V was cut by 2 bases and J by 4 bases, with 23 bases left in between. The CDR3 sequence: CASSLKGGQGLNLYGYTF. CDR3 DNA: TGTGCCAGCAGCTTAAAAGGGGGGCAGGGCCTTAACCTCTATGGCTACACCTTC.

The rearrangement joins TRBV24-1 to TRBJ2-1; D possibly corresponds to TRBD2 (6 bases). CDR1 is KGHDR and CDR2 is SFDVKD in the germline V gene. The V end lost 9 bases, the J end lost 0 bases, and 17 bases lay between the germline ends. The CDR3 runs to 16 residues. The CDR3 loop reads CATAGKADSSYNEQFF. In DNA, the CDR3 is TGTGCCACCGCGGGGAAAGCGGATAGCTCCTACAATGAGCAGTTCTTC.

The chain couples TRBV28 to TRBJ1-2; unclear D gene. The germline gives CDR1 MDHEN, CDR2 SYDVKM. V was pared by 5 bases and J by 4 bases, with 8 bases between. The CDR3 contains 12 residues. CDR3 residues: CASSRLAYGYTF. The CDR3 coding sequence is TGTGCCAGCAGTCGACTTGCCTATGGCTACACCTTC.

This clone was observed a single time. V usage is TRBV30 and J usage is TRBJ1-1; D is unclear. The CDR3 length is 13 residues. Trimming removed 4 bases at V and 0 bases at J, with 9 bases between. The germline gives CDR1 GTSNPN, CDR2 SVGIG (reference sequence). The CDR3 region has the DNA TGTGCCTGGAATCCTCGAATGAACACTGAAGCTTTCTTT. Translated: CAWNPRMNTEAFF.

This chain uses TRBV28 with TRBJ1-1; tentatively, D is TRBD1 (5 bases). This CDR3 has 13 amino acids. V lost 5 bases and J lost 5, with 12 bases in between. The germline CDR1 and CDR2 sequences are MDHEN and SYDVKM. CDR3 in DNA: TGTGCCAGCAGTAGACAGTCTGGGACTGAAGCTTTCTTT. Amino acids: CASSRQSGTEAFF.

The chain joins TRBV14 to TRBJ1-1, with 7 bases matching TRBD1. This CDR3 is 16 amino acids long. Per germline, CDR1 SGHDN and CDR2 FVKESK. V gave up 1 base and J gave up 2 bases; unmatched junction bases: 7. CDR3 nucleotide sequence: TGTGCCAGCAGCCAAGGCCCTAACAGGGGCAACACTGAAGCTTTCTTT. This sequence encodes CASSQGPNRGNTEAFF. Full variable domain (missing parts from reference TRBV14 and TRBJ1-1): EAGVTQFPSHSVIEKGQTVTLRCDPISGHDNLYWYRRVMGKEIKFLLHFVKESKQDESGMPNNRFLAERTGGTYSTLKVQPAELEDSGVYFCASSQGPNRGNTEAFFGQGTRLTVV.

The chain is built from TRBV9 and TRBJ2-2; 9 bases align to TRBD1. V shed 0 bases and J 7 bases; nucleotides not matched to a gene: 4. The germline gives CDR1 SGDLS, CDR2 YYNGEE. The CDR3 loop spans 15 amino acids. The CDR3 protein is CASSVVGQGIGELFF. The CDR3 nucleotides are TGTGCCAGCAGCGTAGTAGGACAGGGGATCGGGGAGCTGTTTTTT. The full variable domain, its missing parts supplied by reference TRBV9 and TRBJ2-2, is DSGVTQTPKHLITATGQRVTLRCSPRSGDLSVYWYQQSLDQGLQFLIQYYNGEERAKGNILERFSAQQFPDLHSELNLSSLELGDSALYFCASSVVGQGIGELFFGEGSRLTVL.